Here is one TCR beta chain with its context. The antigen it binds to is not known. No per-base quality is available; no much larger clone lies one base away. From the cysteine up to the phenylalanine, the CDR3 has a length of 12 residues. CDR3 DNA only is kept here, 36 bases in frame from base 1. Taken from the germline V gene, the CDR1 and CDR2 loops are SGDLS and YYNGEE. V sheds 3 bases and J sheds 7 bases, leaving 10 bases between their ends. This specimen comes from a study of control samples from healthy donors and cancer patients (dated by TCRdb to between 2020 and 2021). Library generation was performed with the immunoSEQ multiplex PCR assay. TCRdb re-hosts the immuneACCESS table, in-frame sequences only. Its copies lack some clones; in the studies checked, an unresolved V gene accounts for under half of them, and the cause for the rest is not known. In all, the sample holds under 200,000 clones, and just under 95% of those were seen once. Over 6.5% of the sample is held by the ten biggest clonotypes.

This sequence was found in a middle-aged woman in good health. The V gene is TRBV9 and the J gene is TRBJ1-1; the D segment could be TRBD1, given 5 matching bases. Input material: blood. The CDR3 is CASSDRDLEAFF. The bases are TGTGCCAGCAGCGACCGGGACCTTGAAGCTTTCTTT.